This passage covers 13 T cell receptor beta chains from one sample sequenced in a study of T cell responses to AZD1222 COVID-19 vaccine (dated by TCRdb to 2020 to 2022). Library preparation was by the immunoSEQ multiplex PCR assay. The source is immuneACCESS, and TCRdb retained only in-frame sequences with V and J called. Part of the clones is not carried over; for the studies checked, unresolved V genes explain less than half of this, and the remainder is unexplained. The sample profile shows tens of thousands of clones; around 90% of them were found once. The ten largest clones capture 1.1% of the sample. The time point label on this specimen signifies: about 28 days (+/-7) after the second vaccine dose. The sample in question was peripheral blood, obtained 28 days after the second AZD1222 dose. These receptors were obtained from an adult who received the AZD1222 COVID-19 vaccine.

CDR3 DNA sequence: TGTGCCAGCAGTTACTCAGGGCTTAGCAATCAGCCCCAGCATTTT. Its protein product is CASSYSGLSNQPQHF. The genes are TRBV6-5 and TRBJ1-5; D remains ambiguous. Germline CDR1 MNHEY, CDR2 SVGAGI. The V end lost 0 bases, the J end lost 0 bases, and 6 bases lay between the germline ends. The CDR3 loop spans 15 amino acids.

The chain links TRBV6-5 to TRBJ2-5; 7 nucleotides line up with TRBD1. The CDR3 is 16 amino acids. Germline lookup yields CDR1 MNHEY and CDR2 SVGAGI. Trimming removed 0 bases from V and 5 bases from J; junction bases left unmatched: 9. The CDR3 sequence: CASSYSSRGLLETQYF. As DNA, the CDR3 is TGTGCCAGCAGTTACTCTAGCAGGGGGTTGTTGGAGACCCAGTACTTC.

This chain connects TRBV7-8 to TRBJ1-5; 10 bases line up with TRBD1. The CDR3 runs to 14 residues. The germline V gene has CDR1 SGHVS and CDR2 FQNEAQ. The trim removed 5 bases at V and 5 bases at J, leaving 3 bases unmatched. The CDR3 DNA sequence: TGTGCCAGCAGCCAAGGGACAGGGGATCAGCCCCAGCATTTT. Amino acids: CASSQGTGDQPQHF.

The chain is built from TRBV3-1 (or the pseudogene TRBV3-2) and TRBJ2-5, with no clear D. The CDR3 runs 11 residues. Germline values: CDR1 LGHDT, CDR2 YNNKEL (reference sequence). The V end was cut by 5 bases, the J end by 4 bases, with 5 bases between. The CDR3 DNA reads as TGTGCCAGCAGCATGTTAGAGACCCAGTACTTC. This codes for CASSMLETQYF.

CDR3 DNA sequence: TGTGCCAGTACCGCGACAGGGGGGGGCGAAGCTTTCTTT. Amino acid sequence: CASTATGGGEAFF. The J gene is TRBJ1-1, the V gene TRBV19, with TRBD1 identical over 9 bases. Germline CDR1 reads LNHDA; CDR2 reads SQIVND (reference sequence). V dropped 7 bases and J dropped 8; count of bases not matched to a gene: 8. CDR3 size: 13 residues.

The chain links TRBV28 to TRBJ2-7; tentatively, D is TRBD1 (5 bases). Germline V gene data show CDR1 as MDHEN and CDR2 as SYDVKM. The CDR3 is made up of 11 amino acids. Trimming removed 6 bases at V and 7 bases at J, with 10 bases between. Here the CDR3 DNA reads TGTGCCAGCAGGGGGCCCCGGGAGCAGTACTTC. It is translated as CASRGPREQYF.

The rearrangement links TRBV9 to TRBJ1-2, with D possibly TRBD1 on 6 matching bases. V lost 7 bases to trimming and J lost 4 bases, with 11 bases between them. Germline V gene sequence: CDR1 SGDLS, CDR2 YYNGEE. CDR3 length equals 12 residues. In DNA form, the CDR3 reads TGTGCCAGCGCTCCGGACAGCTATGGCTACACCTTC. It is translated as CASAPDSYGYTF.

V is TRBV19 and J is TRBJ1-2, with unresolved D. Germline CDR1 is LNHDA and CDR2 is SQIVND (reference sequence). This CDR3 contains 13 residues. V lost 2 bases and J lost 5, with 9 bases in between. The CDR3 nucleotides read TGTGCCAGTAGTATATCGGGAGGTTATGGCTACACCTTC. Its protein product is CASSISGGYGYTF.

This rearrangement joins TRBV28 to TRBJ1-5; D remains ambiguous. The CDR3 extends over 16 amino acids. V was pared by 4 bases and J by 3 bases, with 16 bases between. CDR1 is MDHEN and CDR2 is SYDVKM in the germline V gene. The CDR3 sequence: CASSSLWRTSNQPQHF. In nucleotides, the CDR3 is TGTGCCAGCAGTTCCCTCTGGAGGACCTCCAATCAGCCCCAGCATTTT.

The chain carries TRBV5-1 and TRBJ2-2; D is ambiguous. The germline V gene has CDR1 SGHRS and CDR2 YFSETQ. The CDR3 covers 15 residues. V lost 5 bases and J 1 base, leaving 12 bases between the germline ends. CDR3 sequence: CASRTLDGNTGELFF. The CDR3 nucleotides read TGCGCCAGCAGAACCTTGGACGGGAACACCGGGGAGCTGTTTTTT.

This sequence joins TRBV5-4 and TRBJ2-5; D is perhaps TRBD2 (6 bases). Germline CDR1 is SGHNT and CDR2 is YYREEE (reference sequence). The CDR3 loop spans 13 amino acids. Trimming pared 4 bases from V and 3 bases from J, leaving 10 bases between. CDR3 coding DNA: TGTGCCAGCAGCCAGGGACTCGAAGAGACCCAGTACTTC. Translation gives CASSQGLEETQYF.

This chain connects TRBV5-1 to TRBJ2-7; D tentatively fits TRBD1 or TRBD2 (7 bases each). The CDR3 length is 15 residues. Trimming removed 5 bases at V and 4 bases at J, with 19 bases between. The germline V gene encodes CDR1 SGHRS and CDR2 YFSETQ. The CDR3 DNA is TGCGCCAGCAGTCCCTTACCAGGGGGGGGATACGAGCAGTACTTC. Protein: CASSPLPGGGYEQYF.

This chain joins TRBV24-1 and TRBJ1-5; no reliable D call. V lost 3 bases to trimming and J lost 1 base, with 6 bases between them. This CDR3 region has 14 residues. Germline-derived CDR1 and CDR2 are KGHDR and SFDVKD. The CDR3 sequence is CATSDADSNQPQHF. The DNA of the CDR3 is TGTGCCACCAGTGATGCGGACAGCAATCAGCCCCAGCATTTT.